The 22 T cell receptor beta chains presented below share a single source sample, sequenced in a study of long-term antiretroviral therapy in people with HIV (dated by TCRdb to 2021 to 2024). The immunoSEQ hsTCRB v3.0 assay was used at survey level resolution to sequence the TRB variable region. TCRdb carries this immuneACCESS record with in-frame sequences only. Its versions omit some clonotypes, under half of them owing to an unresolved V gene in the studies checked, with the rest unexplained. For this sample there are 15,000 to 20,000 clones; 60% to 85% appear just once. The leading ten clones occupy around 14% of the sample. The sequencing here drew on unsorted PBMCs, taken roughly 2.2 years before starting antiretroviral therapy. These receptors originate from a young man with HIV.

This clone is medium-sized by share. The rearrangement joins TRBV28 to TRBJ2-3; 9 positions agree with TRBD2. V dropped 2 bases and J dropped 3; count of bases not matched to a gene: 3. The length of the CDR3 is 15 residues. Germline V lookup: CDR1 MDHEN, CDR2 SYDVKM. CDR3 nucleotides: TGTGCCAGCAGTTTACCAGCGGGAGGTACAGATACGCAGTATTTT. Protein: CASSLPAGGTDTQYF.

The chain combines TRBV5-4 with TRBJ2-7; D is perhaps TRBD1 (6 bases). V was trimmed by 4 bases and J by 0 bases, leaving 20 bases between them. CDR1 and CDR2 (germline): SGHNT, YYREEE (reference sequence). The CDR3 is 17 residues long. In DNA form, the CDR3 reads TGTGCCAGCAGCCATTACAACAGGGCTTCAAGCTCCTACGAGCAGTACTTC. Protein: CASSHYNRASSSYEQYF.

This chain joins TRBV11-2 and TRBJ2-7, with 7 nucleotides matching TRBD1. The CDR3 runs 15 residues. V was clipped by 5 bases and J by 6 bases; unmatched bases: 13. The germline gives CDR1 SGHAT, CDR2 FQNNGV. The CDR3 protein is CASSPSTGQASEQYF. The CDR3 DNA sequence: TGTGCCAGCAGCCCTTCGACCGGACAGGCTAGCGAGCAGTACTTC. Based on the CDR3 plus reference TRBV11-2 and TRBJ2-7, the full variable domain is EAGVAQSPRYKIIEKRQSVAFWCNPISGHATLYWYQQILGQGPKLLIQFQNNGVVDDSQLPKDRFSAERLKGVDSTLKIQPAKLEDSAVYLCASSPSTGQASEQYFGPGTRLTVT.

The chain recombines TRBV5-6 with TRBJ2-3, with 11 bases aligning to TRBD2. Germline V gives CDR1 SGHDT, CDR2 YYEEEE. The CDR3 covers 17 residues. The ends lost 3 bases at V and 5 bases at J; junction bases unmatched: 11. CDR3 loop: CASSSIPGLAVGDTQYF. The DNA for the CDR3 is TGTGCCAGCAGCTCAATTCCGGGACTAGCGGTGGGAGATACGCAGTATTTT.

The V and J genes are TRBV9 and TRBJ1-1, with no clear D. Trimming cost V 1 base and J 1 base, with 5 bases left between them. Per the germline V gene, CDR1 is SGDLS and CDR2 is YYNGEE. CDR3 length equals 13 residues. The CDR3 here is CASSVTGNTEAFF. In nucleotides, the CDR3 is TGTGCCAGCAGCGTAACGGGGAACACTGAAGCTTTCTTT.

The sample holds one count of this clone. The chain has TRBV9 and TRBJ1-1, with a tentative D call TRBD1 (5 bases). Trimming removed 3 bases at V and 4 bases at J, with 13 bases between. The CDR3 is 14 residues long. CDR1 and CDR2 (germline): SGDLS, YYNGEE. CDR3 amino acids: CASSARGTVTEAFF. The CDR3 DNA is TGTGCCAGCAGCGCCCGGGGGACCGTCACTGAAGCTTTCTTT. Full variable domain (remainder filled in from reference TRBV9 and TRBJ1-1): DSGVTQTPKHLITATGQRVTLRCSPRSGDLSVYWYQQSLDQGLQFLIQYYNGEERAKGNILERFSAQQFPDLHSELNLSSLELGDSALYFCASSARGTVTEAFFGQGTRLTVV.

The chain is built from TRBV15 and TRBJ2-7; 7 bases are shared with TRBD1. Trimming at V came to 3 bases and at J to 6 bases, leaving 5 bases not matched to a gene. CDR1 is LNHNV and CDR2 is YYDKDF in the germline V gene (reference sequence). This CDR3 spans 13 amino acids. This CDR3 is CATSRTGNSEQYF. The CDR3 nucleotides read TGTGCCACCAGCAGGACAGGGAACTCCGAGCAGTACTTC. Drawing the rest from reference TRBV15 and TRBJ2-7, the complete variable domain is DAMVIQNPRYQVTQFGKPVTLSCSQTLNHNVMYWYQQKSSQAPKLLFHYYDKDFNNEADTPDNFQSRRPNTSFCFLDIRSPGLGDTAMYLCATSRTGNSEQYFGPGTRLTVT.

V and J are TRBV28 and TRBJ1-2; D remains ambiguous. The CDR3 is made up of 14 amino acids. Trimming took off 7 bases at V and 5 bases at J, with 17 bases between the two ends. Germline V lookup: CDR1 MDHEN, CDR2 SYDVKM. This CDR3 is CASTKLGIGYGYTF. CDR3 bases: TGTGCCAGCACCAAGTTGGGGATCGGGTATGGCTACACCTTC.

The rearrangement joins TRBV28 to TRBJ1-1; D not resolved. V was pared by 4 bases and J by 0 bases, with 12 bases between. Germline CDR1 is MDHEN and CDR2 is SYDVKM. CDR3 length equals 15 residues. The CDR3 DNA reads as TGTGCCAGCAGTTCCCAGCCCCCGGTGAACACTGAAGCTTTCTTT. Translated: CASSSQPPVNTEAFF. Drawing the rest from reference TRBV28 and TRBJ1-1, the complete variable domain is DVKVTQSSRYLVKRTGEKVFLECVQDMDHENMFWYRQDPGLGLRLIYFSYDVKMKEKGDIPEGYSVSREKKERFSLILESASTNQTSMYLCASSSQPPVNTEAFFGQGTRLTVV.

The gene calls are TRBV7-2 and TRBJ1-1; D not certain. Germline CDR1 reads SGHTA; CDR2 reads FQGNSA. The CDR3 totals 13 residues. The ends were cut back, 1 base at V and 1 base at J, with 4 bases in the middle. As DNA, the CDR3 is TGTGCCAGCAGCTTAGGACAGAACACTGAAGCTTTCTTT. This sequence encodes CASSLGQNTEAFF.

CDR3 loop: CSVGQGNQPQHF. DNA for the CDR3: TGCAGCGTTGGACAGGGCAATCAGCCCCAGCATTTT. V and J are TRBV29-1 and TRBJ1-5, with D perhaps matching TRBD1 (6 bases). V was cut by 4 bases and J by 2 bases, with 6 bases left in between. The germline gives CDR1 SQVTM, CDR2 ANQGSEA. The CDR3 sequence is 12 residues long.

In this sample, this clone is medium-sized. The chain employs TRBV19 and TRBJ1-5; D is perhaps TRBD1 (5 bases). CDR1 and CDR2 (germline): LNHDA, SQIVND (reference sequence). The CDR3 sequence is 15 residues long. The V and J ends lost 3 bases and 5 bases respectively, with 14 bases between them. The CDR3 reads CASSIWQGGDQPQHF. The CDR3 coding sequence is TGTGCCAGTAGTATTTGGCAGGGTGGGGATCAGCCCCAGCATTTT.

The chain links TRBV13 to TRBJ1-2; 8 bases map to TRBD1. The germline gives CDR1 PRHDT, CDR2 FYEKMQ (reference sequence). Losses at the gene ends were 5 bases for V and 2 bases for J; bases not matched to a gene: 7. The CDR3 sequence is 15 residues long. The CDR3 is CASSPRTGQNYGYTF. The CDR3 DNA reads as TGTGCCAGCAGCCCGAGGACAGGGCAAAACTATGGCTACACCTTC.

The chain links TRBV7-9 to TRBJ2-5; no reliable D call. In germline, CDR1 is SEHNR, CDR2 FQNEAQ (reference sequence). Trimming removed 6 bases at V and 3 bases at J, with 5 bases between. This CDR3 has 11 residues. CDR3 protein: CASRIKETQYF. The CDR3 nucleotides read TGTGCCAGCAGGATTAAAGAGACCCAGTACTTC.

J is TRBJ2-1 and V is TRBV6-5; no clear D. The V and J ends lost 0 bases and 5 bases respectively, with 8 bases between them. CDR1 is MNHEY and CDR2 is SVGAGI in the germline V gene. The CDR3 runs 14 residues. DNA of the CDR3: TGTGCCAGCAGTTACTCCGGCTGGAACAATGAGCAGTTCTTC. It is translated as CASSYSGWNNEQFF.

The V gene is TRBV19, the J gene TRBJ2-5; D is undetermined. Per the germline V gene, CDR1 is LNHDA and CDR2 is SQIVND (reference sequence). This CDR3 is 11 amino acids long. Trimming cost V 6 bases and J 6 bases, with 8 bases left between them. CDR3 region: CASSVGQTQYF. Written as DNA, the CDR3 is TGTGCCAGTAGCGTCGGTCAGACCCAGTACTTC.

The table lists this clone with a count of one. This chain joins TRBV27 and TRBJ2-7; D unresolved. Germline values: CDR1 MNHEY, CDR2 SMNVEV (reference sequence). With 1 base removed from V and 2 bases from J, the gap between germline ends came to 9 bases. CDR3 length: 14 residues. The CDR3 bases are TGTGCCAGCAGTTTATGGTCGGAACCCTACGAGCAGTACTTC. Protein sequence: CASSLWSEPYEQYF.

This clone was detected only a few times. This chain connects TRBV6-1 to TRBJ2-7, with 7 bases identical to TRBD2. Looked up from germline, CDR1 is MNHNS and CDR2 is SASEGT. V lost 7 bases, J lost 3 bases, and 3 bases stayed unmatched. This CDR3 is 12 amino acids long. CDR3 sequence reads: CASKGLDYEQYF. In nucleotides, the CDR3 is TGTGCCAGCAAAGGACTAGACTACGAGCAGTACTTC.

This clone came up once. CDR3 in amino acids: CATSRGWDLGTEAFF. The CDR3 DNA reads TGTGCCACCAGCAGAGGCTGGGACCTGGGTACTGAAGCTTTCTTT. The chain carries TRBV15 and TRBJ1-1; TRBD1 might be the D (5 bases). Trimming removed 1 base at V and 5 bases at J, with 14 bases between. CDR3 length: 15 amino acids. Germline V lookup: CDR1 LNHNV, CDR2 YYDKDF (reference sequence).

The J gene is TRBJ2-1, the V gene TRBV19, with 7 bases that match TRBD2. The V and J ends lost 6 bases and 3 bases, in that order; junction bases with no gene match: 5. Germline assignment: CDR1 LNHDA and CDR2 SQIVND (reference sequence). The CDR3 length is 14 residues. CDR3 DNA sequence: TGTGCCAGTAGCCCTAGCGGAGTCTACAATGAGCAGTTCTTC. Translating it yields CASSPSGVYNEQFF.

In this sample, this clone turned up once. This chain connects TRBV13 to TRBJ2-5; D gene ambiguous. The ends were cut back, 0 bases at V and 2 bases at J, with 7 bases in the middle. The CDR3 runs 14 residues. Germline CDR1 is PRHDT and CDR2 is FYEKMQ (reference sequence). CDR3 DNA sequence: TGTGCCAGCAGCTTAGGGGCAGAACAAGAGACCCAGTACTTC. This codes for CASSLGAEQETQYF.

This chain connects TRBV5-1 to TRBJ2-5, with 7 bases identical to TRBD2. The germline V gene has CDR1 SGHRS and CDR2 YFSETQ. The CDR3 length is 15 residues. V lost 4 bases, J lost 5 bases, and 11 bases stayed unmatched. CDR3 nucleotide sequence: TGCGCCAGCAGCCCCCCTAATAGCGGGCTGGAGACCCAGTACTTC. This gives the protein CASSPPNSGLETQYF.